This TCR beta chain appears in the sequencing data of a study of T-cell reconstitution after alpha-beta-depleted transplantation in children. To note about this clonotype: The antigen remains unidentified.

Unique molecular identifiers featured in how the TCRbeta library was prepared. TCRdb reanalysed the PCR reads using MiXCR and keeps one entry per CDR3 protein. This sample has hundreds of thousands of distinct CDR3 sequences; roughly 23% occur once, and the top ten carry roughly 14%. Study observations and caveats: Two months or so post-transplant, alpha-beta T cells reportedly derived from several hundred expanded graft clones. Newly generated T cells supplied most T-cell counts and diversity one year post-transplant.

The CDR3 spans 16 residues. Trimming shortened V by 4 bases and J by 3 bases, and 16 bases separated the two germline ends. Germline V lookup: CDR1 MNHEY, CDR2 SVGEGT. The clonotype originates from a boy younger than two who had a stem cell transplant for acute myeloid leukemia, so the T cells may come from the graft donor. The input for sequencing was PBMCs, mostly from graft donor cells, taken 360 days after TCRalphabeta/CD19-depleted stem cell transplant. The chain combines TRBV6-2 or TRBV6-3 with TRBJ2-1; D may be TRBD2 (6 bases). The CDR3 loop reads CASSLRWTGVYNEQFF. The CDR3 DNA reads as TGTGCCAGCAGTTTACGGTGGACGGGAGTCTACAATGAGCAGTTCTTC.